This T cell receptor beta chain was captured in a study of technical replicates of blood from a few donors. Clones were sequenced by immunoSEQ multiplex PCR, and TCRdb holds only the in-frame ones, with some missing. The repertoire holds some 49,000 clones, with approximately 90% as singletons. Germline CDR1 reads SNHLY; CDR2 reads FYNNEI. The germline V and J ends were trimmed by 7 bases and 1 base, with 13 bases remaining between them. This CDR3 is built from 14 residues. This chain links TRBV2 with TRBJ1-1; D possibly corresponds to TRBD1 (5 bases). The sequence was collected from a human donor in good health. Some clones in this sample may be carry-over from other donors' samples. The specimen was PBMCs. The CDR3 region is CASTDGHPNTEAFF. CDR3 coding DNA: TGTGCCAGCACTGACGGACACCCGAACACTGAAGCTTTCTTT.